This passage covers 17 T cell receptor beta chains from one sample sequenced in a study of blood T cell repertoires in COVID-19 (dated by TCRdb to 2018 to 2020). The library relied on the immunoSEQ multiplex PCR assay. TCRdb's version of the immuneACCESS table is confined to in-frame rearrangements and falls short of the full clone set. An unresolved V gene accounts for under half of the shortfall where checked; the remainder is of unknown origin. The sample yields 200,000 to 250,000 clones; around 81% were counted once. The ten largest make up around 2% of the sample. Sequencing was carried out using peripheral blood. The receptors come from a man aged 30 to 39 who had recovered from COVID-19.

This chain connects TRBV5-4 to TRBJ2-1; tentatively, D is TRBD2 (5 bases). Germline V gives CDR1 SGHNT, CDR2 YYREEE (reference sequence). This CDR3 is 15 amino acids long. Trimming pared 0 bases from V and 6 bases from J, leaving 13 bases between. The CDR3: CASSLGLASFNEQFF. DNA for the CDR3: TGTGCCAGCAGCTTGGGGCTAGCTAGTTTCAATGAGCAGTTCTTC.

The chain employs TRBV5-4 and TRBJ2-1, with 10 bases aligning to TRBD2. The germline CDR1 and CDR2 sequences are SGHNT and YYREEE (reference sequence). This CDR3 spans 13 amino acids. V was clipped by 4 bases and J by 13 bases; unmatched bases: 8. CDR3 sequence: CASSLSGGPPQFF. DNA of the CDR3: TGTGCCAGCAGCCTTAGCGGGGGGCCTCCCCAGTTCTTC. Using reference TRBV5-4 and TRBJ2-1 for the parts outside the CDR3, the full variable domain is ETGVTQSPTHLIKTRGQQVTLRCSSQSGHNTVSWYQQALGQGPQFIFQYYREEENGRGNFPPRFSGLQFPNYSSELNVNALELDDSALYLCASSLSGGPPQFFGPGTRLTVL.

V gene TRBV28 combines with J gene TRBJ2-2; 8 nucleotides line up with TRBD1. Germline assignment: CDR1 MDHEN and CDR2 SYDVKM. This CDR3 comprises 15 residues. J gave up 3 bases and V 3 bases, and 3 bases lay outside the gene matches. The CDR3 is CASSFQGAHTGELFF. In DNA, the CDR3 is TGTGCCAGCAGTTTCCAGGGGGCCCACACCGGGGAGCTGTTTTTT.

J is TRBJ2-1 and V is TRBV3-1 (or the pseudogene TRBV3-2); 8 bases match TRBD1. The CDR3 is 17 amino acids. Germline values: CDR1 LGHDT, CDR2 YNNKEL (reference sequence). V dropped 0 bases and J dropped 2; count of bases not matched to a gene: 6. This CDR3 reads CASSQDLGQGTYNEQFF. The CDR3 bases are TGTGCCAGCAGCCAAGATCTAGGACAGGGCACCTACAATGAGCAGTTCTTC.

In this sample, this clone turned up a few times. The chain recombines TRBV6-5 with TRBJ1-5; a weak D match, TRBD1 (6 bases). The V gene lost 7 bases and the J gene lost 3 bases, with 13 bases spanning the gap. The germline V gene has CDR1 MNHEY and CDR2 SVGAGI. The CDR3 covers 14 residues. CDR3 residues: CASILQGSNQPQHF. The CDR3 DNA reads TGTGCCAGCATTTTACAGGGATCCAATCAGCCCCAGCATTTT.

This chain joins TRBV4-1 and TRBJ2-3, with 9 bases matching TRBD2. The CDR3 totals 16 residues. V was clipped by 2 bases and J by 0 bases; unmatched bases: 3. CDR1 and CDR2 from the germline V gene are MGHRA and YSYEKL. For the CDR3, the DNA is TGCGCCAGCAGCCAATTCGGACTAGCGAGCACAGATACGCAGTATTTT. Translating it yields CASSQFGLASTDTQYF.

This clone has just one count. The chain joins TRBV13 to TRBJ2-3; 9 nucleotides agree with TRBD1. In germline, CDR1 is PRHDT, CDR2 FYEKMQ (reference sequence). V dropped 2 bases and J dropped 8; count of bases not matched to a gene: 11. This CDR3 is built from 16 residues. The CDR3 sequence is CASSLLRDRATLTQYF. CDR3 bases: TGTGCCAGCAGCTTACTCCGGGACAGGGCGACACTTACGCAGTATTTT. Combining the CDR3 with reference TRBV13 and TRBJ2-3 gives the whole variable domain AAGVIQSPRHLIKEKRETATLKCYPIPRHDTVYWYQQGPGQDPQFLISFYEKMQSDKGSIPDRFSAQQFSDYHSELNMSSLELGDSALYFCASSLLRDRATLTQYFGPGTRLTVL.

This chain joins TRBV19 and TRBJ1-2; D is unclear. The CDR3 length is 13 residues. Trimming took off 0 bases at V and 8 bases at J, with 10 bases between the two ends. Germline CDR1 LNHDA, CDR2 SQIVND (reference sequence). CDR3 bases: TGTGCCAGTAGTATAGAAGTTCGCGGAGGCTACACCTTC. Its protein is CASSIEVRGGYTF. The whole variable domain, remainder taken from reference TRBV19 and TRBJ1-2, is DGGITQSPKYLFRKEGQNVTLSCEQNLNHDAMYWYRQDPGQGLRLIYYSQIVNDFQKGDIAEGYSVSREKKESFPLTVTSAQKNPTAFYLCASSIEVRGGYTFGSGTRLTVV.

The rearrangement uses TRBV5-6 and TRBJ1-5; D not certain. The V and J ends lost 1 base and 2 bases respectively, with 4 bases between them. The CDR3 has 13 amino acids. CDR1 is SGHDT and CDR2 is YYEEEE in the germline V gene. The CDR3 loop reads CASSLRGNQPQHF. The CDR3 nucleotides read TGTGCCAGCAGCTTGCGGGGCAATCAGCCCCAGCATTTT. Together with reference TRBV5-6 and TRBJ1-5, the CDR3 gives the full variable domain: DAGVTQSPTHLIKTRGQQVTLRCSPKSGHDTVSWYQQALGQGPQFIFQYYEEEERQRGNFPDRFSGHQFPNYSSELNVNALLLGDSALYLCASSLRGNQPQHFGDGTRLSIL.

This chain joins TRBV6-1 and TRBJ2-3; TRBD2 is a possible D gene (6 bases). The germline V gene encodes CDR1 MNHNS and CDR2 SASEGT. CDR3 size: 20 residues. Trimming left V 1 base short and J 6 bases short, with 29 bases between. Here the CDR3 DNA reads TGTGCCAGCAGTGAAGAAGTGGCCACCGTAGGCGGGATCGAGGCGGATACGCAGTATTTT. Residues: CASSEEVATVGGIEADTQYF.

The chain has TRBV27 and TRBJ1-4; 11 bases are shared with TRBD1. This CDR3 has 14 amino acids. Germline V gene lookup returns CDR1 MNHEY and CDR2 SMNVEV (reference sequence). The V gene end was trimmed by 5 bases and the J gene end by 8 bases; junction bases not matched to a gene: 4. CDR3 in amino acids: CASSPGTGGEKLFF. Written as DNA, the CDR3 is TGTGCCAGCAGTCCGGGGACAGGGGGAGAAAAACTGTTTTTT.

A word on this clone: The junction departs from the called germline gene at one end, perhaps through a read error. This chain links TRBV5-1 with TRBJ1-2; TRBD1 matches 8 bases. This CDR3 spans 15 amino acids. CDR1 is SGHRS and CDR2 is YFSETQ in the germline V gene. For the CDR3, the DNA is TGCGCCAACAGCGAGCAGGGGGCATCTAACTATGGCTACACCTTC. Amino acid sequence: CANSEQGASNYGYTF.

The chain combines TRBV29-1 with TRBJ2-3; possibly TRBD1 for D (6 bases). This CDR3 region has 13 residues. V was pared by 5 bases and J by 2 bases, with 11 bases between. Germline V gene lookup returns CDR1 SQVTM and CDR2 ANQGSEA. The CDR3 DNA reads as TGCAGCGTTAACAGGGACGTCACAGATACGCAGTATTTT. Amino acid sequence: CSVNRDVTDTQYF.

The chain has TRBV4-1 and TRBJ2-2, with 7 bases aligning to TRBD2. Germline assignment: CDR1 MGHRA and CDR2 YSYEKL. The V segment lost 0 bases and the J segment 3 bases; nucleotides outside the gene matches: 4. This CDR3 contains 16 residues. The CDR3 sequence: CASSQDGGGHTGELFF. CDR3 DNA: TGCGCCAGCAGCCAAGATGGCGGGGGACACACCGGGGAGCTGTTTTTT.

The V gene is TRBV19, the J gene TRBJ2-4; 9 bases align to TRBD2. The CDR3 totals 15 residues. Germline V gene lookup returns CDR1 LNHDA and CDR2 SQIVND (reference sequence). V lost 5 bases to trimming and J lost 1 base; unmatched junction nucleotides: 3. The CDR3 nucleotides read TGTGCCAGTAGTCCCCTAGCGGGGGCCAAAAACATTCAGTACTTC. Translating gives CASSPLAGAKNIQYF.

J is TRBJ2-7 and V is TRBV20-1; a possible D gene is TRBD2 (6 bases). Looked up from germline, CDR1 is DFQATT and CDR2 is SNEGSKA (reference sequence). This CDR3 is 11 amino acids long. V lost 6 bases to trimming and J lost 6 bases, with 12 bases between them. The CDR3 loop reads CSARAGGEQYV. For the CDR3, the DNA is TGCAGTGCGAGGGCCGGGGGCGAGCAGTACGTC.

The chain is built from TRBV19 and TRBJ1-4; weak D call: TRBD1 (6 bases). CDR3 length: 14 amino acids. Trimming pared 3 bases from V and 4 bases from J, leaving 9 bases between. The germline gives CDR1 LNHDA, CDR2 SQIVND (reference sequence). The CDR3 DNA reads as TGTGCCAGTAGTATGACAGGACGTAATGAAAAACTGTTTTTT. Encoded protein: CASSMTGRNEKLFF.